The 18 T cell receptor beta chains below come from one sample, sequenced in a study of blood T cell repertoires in COVID-19 (dated by TCRdb to the early 2020s). Library preparation employed the immunoSEQ multiplex PCR assay. TCRdb holds this immuneACCESS table with in-frame rearrangements only. Some clones are missing; in checked studies, unresolved V genes explain under half, and the rest has no known cause. The sample has roughly 120,000 clones on record, approximately 67% of them singletons. Together, the top ten hold 6% to 8.5% of the sample. Sequencing was performed on peripheral blood. These receptors were obtained from a woman aged 60-75 years with acute or convalescent COVID-19.

The chain couples TRBV3-1 (or the pseudogene TRBV3-2) to TRBJ1-3, with TRBD1 matching over 9 bases. This CDR3 region has 18 residues. J was trimmed by 0 bases and V by 0 bases; bases with no gene match: 6. CDR1 and CDR2 (germline): LGHDT, YNNKEL (reference sequence). CDR3 bases: TGTGCCAGCAGCCAAGATGGGACAGGGAGCCTCTCTGGAAACACCATATATTTT. It translates to CASSQDGTGSLSGNTIYF.

The chain employs TRBV3-1 (or the pseudogene TRBV3-2) and TRBJ2-1; possible D gene TRBD1, 6 bases. V lost 3 bases, J lost 7 bases, and 16 bases lay in between. CDR1 and CDR2 (germline): LGHDT, YNNKEL (reference sequence). The CDR3 loop spans 15 amino acids. This chain's CDR3 is CASSQASGTTNEQFF. The CDR3 DNA follows: TGTGCCAGCAGCCAGGCCTCCGGGACAACAAATGAGCAGTTCTTC.

The rearrangement joins TRBV6-5 to TRBJ1-5, with 7 bases aligning to TRBD1. Germline loops: CDR1 MNHEY, CDR2 SVGAGI. V was pared by 5 bases and J by 10 bases, with 14 bases of the junction left unmatched. The CDR3 length is 15 residues. The CDR3, as DNA: TGTGCCAGCAGTCCCGGGACAGCCGACTTCAAACCCCAGCATTTT. This codes for CASSPGTADFKPQHF.

The gene calls are TRBV30 and TRBJ1-3; the match to TRBD1 covers 9 bases. Germline V lookup: CDR1 GTSNPN, CDR2 SVGIG (reference sequence). After removal of 0 bases from V and 8 bases from J, the junction contained 8 bases not matched to a gene. The CDR3 is 15 amino acids. The CDR3 region is CAWSVGDRDADTIYF. The CDR3 nucleotides read TGTGCCTGGAGTGTTGGGGACAGGGACGCGGACACCATATATTTT.

The chain joins TRBV27 to TRBJ1-2, with 8 bases matching TRBD1. V trimming: 0 bases; J trimming: 5 bases; junction bases outside the gene matches: 2. Germline CDR1 reads MNHEY; CDR2 reads SMNVEV (reference sequence). The CDR3 extends over 14 amino acids. The CDR3 nucleotides are TGTGCCAGCAGTTTATCGTACAGGGGGTATGGCTACACCTTC. This translates into CASSLSYRGYGYTF.

This clone was seen only once. The V and J genes are TRBV6-6 and TRBJ1-1, with TRBD1 matching over 8 bases. The CDR3 totals 14 residues. Per germline, CDR1 MNHNY and CDR2 SVGAGI (reference sequence). Losses at the gene ends were 2 bases for V and 8 bases for J; bases not matched to a gene: 7. DNA for the CDR3: TGTGCCAGCAGTTACACGGAAGGACAGGGAGAAGCTTTCTTT. This translates into CASSYTEGQGEAFF.

This clone was counted once. The chain is built from TRBV24-1 and TRBJ2-2, with D perhaps TRBD2 (6 bases). CDR1 and CDR2 (germline): KGHDR, SFDVKD. The CDR3 loop spans 17 amino acids. V was clipped by 3 bases and J by 1 base, with 14 bases between them. The CDR3 sequence is CATSDDRGIGNTGELFF. The DNA for the CDR3 is TGTGCCACCAGTGATGACCGGGGGATTGGGAACACCGGGGAGCTGTTTTTT.

Only a few counts were recorded for this clone. V gene TRBV7-2 combines with J gene TRBJ1-5; D gene ambiguous. The CDR3 contains 16 residues. V was cut by 5 bases and J by 0 bases, with 14 bases left in between. CDR1 and CDR2 from the germline V gene are SGHTA and FQGNSA. The CDR3 DNA is TGTGCCAGCAGCCCGGCGGGCACGGCTAGCAATCAGCCCCAGCATTTT. Protein sequence: CASSPAGTASNQPQHF. Based on the CDR3 plus reference TRBV7-2 and TRBJ1-5, the full variable domain is GAGVSQSPSNKVTEKGKDVELRCDPISGHTALYWYRQSLGQGLEFLIYFQGNSAPDKSGLPSDRFSAERTGGSVSTLTIQRTQQEDSAVYLCASSPAGTASNQPQHFGDGTRLSIL.

J is TRBJ2-3 and V is TRBV18; 7 bases are shared with TRBD2. After removal of 3 bases from V and 4 bases from J, the junction contained 7 bases not matched to a gene. CDR3 length: 15 residues. Germline lookup yields CDR1 KGHSH and CDR2 LQKENI. CDR3 in DNA: TGTGCCAGCTCACCCGGGCTAGCGGAGGCAGATACGCAGTATTTT. Translating gives CASSPGLAEADTQYF.

The V and J genes are TRBV5-1 and TRBJ1-4; tentative D call: TRBD1 (5 bases). Germline V gene lookup returns CDR1 SGHRS and CDR2 YFSETQ. Trimming removed 4 bases at V and 8 bases at J, with 9 bases between. This CDR3 comprises 12 residues. As DNA, the CDR3 is TGCGCCAGCAGCGACCGGGGGGAAAAACTGTTTTTT. Its translation is CASSDRGEKLFF.

This chain links TRBV6-5 with TRBJ1-4; D might be TRBD1 (5 bases). This CDR3 is 14 amino acids long. Trimming left V 7 bases short and J 4 bases short, with 13 bases between. Per the germline V gene, CDR1 is MNHEY and CDR2 is SVGAGI. CDR3 in DNA: TGTGCCAGCAAGCCACAGGTCTATAATGAAAAACTGTTTTTT. It is translated as CASKPQVYNEKLFF.

This chain uses TRBV2 with TRBJ2-1, with 7 positions matching TRBD2. Losses at the gene ends were 7 bases for V and 0 bases for J; bases not matched to a gene: 9. The CDR3 has 16 amino acids. Germline V CDR1 and CDR2: SNHLY, FYNNEI. The CDR3 sequence: CASKGLLAVSYNEQFF. CDR3 bases: TGTGCCAGCAAGGGGTTGCTAGCGGTCTCCTACAATGAGCAGTTCTTC.

CDR3 residues: CASSVGTGVSTDTQYF. The CDR3 DNA reads as TGTGCCAGCAGCGTAGGAACCGGGGTTAGCACAGATACGCAGTATTTT. The J gene is TRBJ2-3, the V gene TRBV9, with TRBD2 as a possible D gene (5 bases). Deletions cut 0 bases from V and 0 bases from J, with 11 bases between. Germline V gene sequence: CDR1 SGDLS, CDR2 YYNGEE. CDR3 size: 16 residues.

The chain couples TRBV30 to TRBJ1-1, with 8 bases matching TRBD1. Germline V gene lookup returns CDR1 GTSNPN and CDR2 SVGIG (reference sequence). The CDR3 length is 13 residues. V gave up 2 bases and J gave up 3 bases; unmatched junction bases: 2. CDR3 loop: CAWSTGGYTEAFF. The DNA for the CDR3 is TGTGCCTGGAGTACAGGGGGGTACACTGAAGCTTTCTTT.

This rearrangement joins TRBV7-3 to TRBJ1-6; TRBD1 aligns across 10 bases. The CDR3 runs to 16 residues. The germline V gene encodes CDR1 SGHTA and CDR2 FQGTGA. Trimming at V came to 5 bases and at J to 8 bases, leaving 9 bases not matched to a gene. The CDR3 loop reads CASSLRTGGDDSPLHF. CDR3 sequence (DNA): TGTGCCAGCAGCCTGAGGACAGGGGGAGATGATTCACCCCTCCACTTT.

The rearrangement joins TRBV28 to TRBJ1-2; D not certain. The CDR3 is 16 residues long. Germline CDR1 MDHEN, CDR2 SYDVKM. The V end was cut by 4 bases, the J end by 1 base, with 16 bases between. For the CDR3, the DNA is TGTGCCAGCAGTTCCGCGACCATAGGACTTAACTATGGCTACACCTTC. Translation gives CASSSATIGLNYGYTF.

This sequence joins TRBV18 and TRBJ1-6; TRBD1 aligns across 9 bases. The V gene's germline CDR1 is KGHSH and CDR2 LQKENI. V lost 6 bases and J lost 5; bases outside the gene matches: 5. The CDR3 totals 15 residues. In DNA form, the CDR3 reads TGTGCCAGCTCTCCCCGACAGGGGGATAATTCACCCCTCCACTTT. This encodes CASSPRQGDNSPLHF.

This clone is a singleton in its sample. CDR3 residues: CASSGEPNEKLFF. The CDR3 DNA sequence: TGTGCCAGCAGCGGGGAGCCTAATGAAAAACTGTTTTTT. This chain connects TRBV28 to TRBJ1-4; D remains unclear. The CDR3 sequence is 13 residues long. CDR1 is MDHEN and CDR2 is SYDVKM in the germline V gene. The germline V and J ends were trimmed by 6 bases and 3 bases, with 8 bases remaining between them.